Presented here are 26 T cell receptor beta chains from one specimen sequenced in a study of OX40 agonist ivuxolimab in advanced cancers. The repertoire was sequenced with immunoSEQ multiplex PCR; TCRdb's copy has only in-frame clones and lacks some. The sample shows around 18,000 clones, roughly 84% of them seen only once. Sample: CD4+ or CD8+ T cells sorted from blood, taken in a trial of the OX40 agonist ivuxolimab. The source of these receptors is an adult with an advanced solid tumor such as melanoma, head and neck, liver or kidney cancer.

This chain connects TRBV28 to TRBJ1-5; tentatively, D is TRBD1 (5 bases). Looked up from germline, CDR1 is MDHEN and CDR2 is SYDVKM. This CDR3 has 15 residues. V dropped 8 bases and J dropped 2 bases, with 16 bases sitting between them. In DNA, the CDR3 is TGTGCCAGCTCTTGGGGGTCTGGGGGCAATCAGCCCCAGCATTTT. This gives the protein CASSWGSGGNQPQHF.

The V and J genes are TRBV19 and TRBJ1-1; TRBD1 matches at 9 bases. Germline CDR1 LNHDA, CDR2 SQIVND (reference sequence). The CDR3 runs to 16 residues. J was trimmed by 0 bases and V by 3 bases; bases with no gene match: 5. CDR3 amino acids: CASSIGQGTMNTEAFF. The CDR3 coding sequence is TGTGCCAGTAGTATCGGACAGGGGACGATGAACACTGAAGCTTTCTTT.

CDR3 in DNA: TGTGCCAGTAGTATGGACAGGAACACCGGGGAGCTGTTTTTT. Its translation: CASSMDRNTGELFF. The V gene is TRBV19, the J gene TRBJ2-2; tentative D call: TRBD1 (6 bases). CDR3 length: 14 residues. CDR1 and CDR2 (germline): LNHDA, SQIVND (reference sequence). Between the trimmed V and J ends, which lost 3 bases and 1 base, there was a span of 6 bases.

The V and J genes are TRBV5-1 and TRBJ2-5, with 9 bases that match TRBD1. The length of the CDR3 is 13 residues. Germline assignment: CDR1 SGHRS and CDR2 YFSETQ. V shed 4 bases, J shed 3 bases, and the junction held 1 base outside the gene matches. CDR3 nucleotides: TGCGCCAGCAGCAGGGACAGGGAAGAGACCCAGTACTTC. Encoded protein: CASSRDREETQYF.

This clone was counted a single time. The V and J genes are TRBV19 and TRBJ2-7; D possibly corresponds to TRBD2 (6 bases). V was shortened by 6 bases and J by 6 bases, with 15 bases between the two germline ends. The CDR3 runs 13 residues. The germline V gene encodes CDR1 LNHDA and CDR2 SQIVND (reference sequence). The CDR3 bases are TGTGCCAGTAGATTAACCGGGAGCTCCGAGCAGTACTTC. Amino acid sequence: CASRLTGSSEQYF.

The rearrangement links TRBV7-2 to TRBJ2-1; D is possibly TRBD1 (6 bases). Germline V gives CDR1 SGHTA, CDR2 FQGNSA. The ends were cut back, 5 bases at V and 2 bases at J, with 19 bases in the middle. This CDR3 is 17 amino acids long. The CDR3 loop is CASSETGQTVPYNEQFF. Written as DNA, the CDR3 is TGTGCCAGCAGCGAAACCGGACAGACTGTCCCCTACAATGAGCAGTTCTTC.

This chain joins TRBV15 and TRBJ2-7, with a tentative D call TRBD2 (6 bases). Germline loops: CDR1 LNHNV, CDR2 YYDKDF (reference sequence). The CDR3 loop spans 14 amino acids. V lost 3 bases to trimming and J lost 6 bases, with 15 bases between them. The CDR3 loop is CATSSNVGDSEQYF. DNA for the CDR3: TGTGCCACCAGCAGTAATGTAGGGGACTCCGAGCAGTACTTC.

This chain joins TRBV14 and TRBJ2-6; D not certain. V gave up 7 bases and J gave up 4 bases, with 8 bases separating them. This CDR3 is built from 13 residues. Germline-derived CDR1 and CDR2 are SGHDN and FVKESK. This chain's CDR3 is CASNIPGANVLTF. CDR3 in DNA: TGTGCCAGCAATATACCGGGGGCCAACGTCCTGACTTTC.

The chain employs TRBV6-1 and TRBJ1-5; the D gene is possibly TRBD1 (6 bases). Trimming removed 7 bases at V and 1 base at J, with 14 bases between. The CDR3 covers 15 residues. CDR1 and CDR2 from the germline V gene are MNHNS and SASEGT. Written as DNA, the CDR3 is TGTGCCAGCAACAGGGAGGGAGGAAGCAATCAGCCCCAGCATTTT. This codes for CASNREGGSNQPQHF.

This chain joins TRBV7-9 and TRBJ1-2; maybe TRBD1 (5 bases). V was cut by 5 bases and J by 8 bases, with 15 bases left in between. Germline-derived CDR1 and CDR2 are SEHNR and FQNEAQ (reference sequence). CDR3 size: 13 residues. The CDR3: CASSPGAGSGYTF. In DNA, the CDR3 is TGTGCCAGCAGCCCCGGGGCGGGGAGCGGCTACACCTTC.

The rearrangement uses TRBV4-3 and TRBJ2-5, with 7 bases that match TRBD1. This CDR3 has 17 residues. Germline CDR1 LGHNA, CDR2 YSLEER. After removal of 3 bases from V and 3 bases from J, the junction contained 13 bases not matched to a gene. The DNA of the CDR3 is TGCGCCAGCAGCCAGGGTAGGGGAGACAGGGCGAAAGAGACCCAGTACTTC. Translated: CASSQGRGDRAKETQYF.

The sample holds a few counts of this clone. The genes are TRBV18 and TRBJ2-3; D gene uncertain. CDR3 length: 13 residues. Germline V gene lookup returns CDR1 KGHSH and CDR2 LQKENI. V was trimmed by 6 bases and J by 6 bases, leaving 13 bases between them. CDR3 nucleotides: TGTGCCAGCTCCCCCACGTTCGGGGATACGCAGTATTTT. The encoded protein is CASSPTFGDTQYF.

The chain is built from TRBV7-2 and TRBJ2-7; 8 nucleotides agree with TRBD1. The length of the CDR3 is 13 residues. Germline V gene data show CDR1 as SGHTA and CDR2 as FQGNSA. Trimming removed 4 bases from V and 4 bases from J; junction bases left unmatched: 3. CDR3 bases: TGTGCCAGCAGCTCAGACAGGGGTTACGAGCAGTACTTC. It is translated as CASSSDRGYEQYF.

The chain combines TRBV6-6 with TRBJ2-5, with 13 bases matching TRBD2. This CDR3 has 16 residues. CDR1 and CDR2 (germline): MNHNY, SVGAGI (reference sequence). V was pared by 6 bases and J by 7 bases, with 11 bases of the junction left unmatched. CDR3 sequence (DNA): TGTGCCAGCAGGACAACTAGCGGGGGGGCGTTGGGGACCCAGTACTTC. This sequence encodes CASRTTSGGALGTQYF.

This clone was observed a handful of times. V usage is TRBV27 and J usage is TRBJ2-1; either TRBD1 or TRBD2 may fit D (7 bases each). This CDR3 has 13 amino acids. Trimming left V 6 bases short and J 10 bases short, with 16 bases between. Germline V gene lookup returns CDR1 MNHEY and CDR2 SMNVEV (reference sequence). The CDR3 reads CASSIREGQEQFF. In DNA, the CDR3 is TGTGCCAGCAGCATAAGGGAGGGACAGGAGCAGTTCTTC.

The rearrangement uses TRBV10-3 and TRBJ2-7; tentatively, D is TRBD1 (6 bases). V dropped 0 bases and J dropped 5 bases, with 11 bases sitting between them. CDR1 and CDR2 from the germline V gene are ENHRY and SYGVKD. The CDR3 runs to 14 residues. Here the CDR3 DNA reads TGTGCCATCAGTGAGTCCACAGGGATCAACGAGCAGTACTTC. This translates into CAISESTGINEQYF.

This chain joins TRBV27 and TRBJ1-1, with a weak D call TRBD1 (5 bases). V dropped 4 bases and J dropped 0 bases, with 15 bases sitting between them. The germline CDR1 and CDR2 sequences are MNHEY and SMNVEV (reference sequence). There are 16 residues in the CDR3. CDR3 nucleotides: TGTGCCAGCAGTTCCTATTCGACAGATATGAACACTGAAGCTTTCTTT. It specifies CASSSYSTDMNTEAFF.

V usage is TRBV5-1 and J usage is TRBJ2-3; perhaps TRBD2 as D (5 bases). V was trimmed by 2 bases and J by 2 bases, leaving 15 bases between them. This CDR3 has 16 amino acids. CDR1 and CDR2 (germline): SGHRS, YFSETQ. The CDR3 protein is CASSLSRGITTDTQYF. The CDR3 coding sequence is TGCGCCAGCAGCTTATCCCGGGGTATCACCACAGATACGCAGTATTTT.

The V call is TRBV6-1, the J call TRBJ1-5; weak D call: TRBD1 (5 bases). V gave up 4 bases and J gave up 1 base, with 14 bases separating them. The length of the CDR3 is 16 residues. The germline gives CDR1 MNHNS, CDR2 SASEGT. Here the CDR3 DNA reads TGTGCCAGCAGTGCAGCCGGGACGGGGAGCAATCAGCCCCAGCATTTT. It specifies CASSAAGTGSNQPQHF.

This clone showed up just once. The gene calls are TRBV9 and TRBJ2-2; 8 bases align to TRBD1. Germline CDR1 and CDR2: SGDLS and YYNGEE. This CDR3 comprises 15 residues. The ends lost 4 bases at V and 2 bases at J; junction bases unmatched: 4. The CDR3 reads CASSPGQVNTGELFF. CDR3 sequence (DNA): TGTGCCAGCAGCCCGGGACAGGTAAACACCGGGGAGCTGTTTTTT.

The chain employs TRBV9 and TRBJ1-2, with D tentatively TRBD1 (6 bases). This CDR3 is 14 amino acids long. Trimming removed 0 bases from V and 7 bases from J, with 13 bases in between. The germline V gene encodes CDR1 SGDLS and CDR2 YYNGEE. CDR3 sequence (DNA): TGTGCCAGCAGCGTAGTCCCGGGGGCGGGTGGCTACACCTTC. Its protein is CASSVVPGAGGYTF. Complete variable domain (other parts from reference TRBV9 and TRBJ1-2): DSGVTQTPKHLITATGQRVTLRCSPRSGDLSVYWYQQSLDQGLQFLIQYYNGEERAKGNILERFSAQQFPDLHSELNLSSLELGDSALYFCASSVVPGAGGYTFGSGTRLTVV.

The chain has TRBV4-2 and TRBJ2-7, with TRBD2 matching 11 bases. Trimming at V came to 1 base and at J to 2 bases, leaving 4 bases not matched to a gene. CDR1 is LGHNA and CDR2 is YNFKEQ in the germline V gene. There are 16 residues in the CDR3. CDR3 nucleotide sequence: TGTGCCAGCAGCCAAGTTCTAGCGGGGGGCGCCTACGAGCAGTACTTC. Translating gives CASSQVLAGGAYEQYF.

CDR3 sequence reads: CASNRQGSYEQYF. The DNA for the CDR3 is TGTGCCAGCAATCGACAGGGGTCCTACGAGCAGTACTTC. The chain joins TRBV28 to TRBJ2-7; 8 bases line up with TRBD1. Germline trimming cut 7 bases from V and 1 base from J; bases unmatched to any gene: 3. Germline V gene lookup returns CDR1 MDHEN and CDR2 SYDVKM. The CDR3 loop spans 13 amino acids.

This clone was observed a few times. The chain joins TRBV29-1 to TRBJ1-2; 7 nucleotides agree with TRBD1. Germline V CDR1 and CDR2: SQVTM, ANQGSEA. CDR3 length: 12 residues. The trim removed 7 bases at V and 7 bases at J, leaving 9 bases unmatched. The CDR3 DNA follows: TGCAGCGCCCGACAGGGTTCGGGTGGCTACACCTTC. Protein: CSARQGSGGYTF.

The chain links TRBV7-2 to TRBJ2-7; TRBD2 matches at 15 bases. Trimming took 5 bases from V and 3 from J; bases not matched to a gene: 5. The CDR3 has 16 residues. Germline V gene sequence: CDR1 SGHTA, CDR2 FQGNSA. The CDR3 region has the DNA TGTGCCAGCAGCCCCGGACTAGCGGGAGGGGTCTACGAGCAGTACTTC. It is translated as CASSPGLAGGVYEQYF.

The chain is built from TRBV29-1 and TRBJ2-3; D ambiguous. The V end lost 7 bases, the J end lost 2 bases, and 16 bases lay between the germline ends. The CDR3 length is 14 residues. Per germline, CDR1 SQVTM and CDR2 ANQGSEA. CDR3 sequence (DNA): TGCAGCGCCCAAGACCCCCGTTTCACAGATACGCAGTATTTT. Its protein product is CSAQDPRFTDTQYF.